This T cell receptor beta chain was observed in a study of cytomegalovirus exposure and HLA in healthy donors. This CDR3 spans 19 amino acids. Germline CDR1 and CDR2: MDHEN and SYDVKM. V shed 4 bases and J 7 bases; nucleotides not matched to a gene: 19. It was with 60 Vbeta and 13 Jbeta primers that the PCR ran. Produced via immunoSEQ multiplex PCR; TCRdb's table is partial and in-frame only. The data hold about 89,000 clones, with about 80% observed a single time. The TCR comes from a male donor in good health and CMV-seronegative. The rearrangement joins TRBV28 to TRBJ1-6; TRBD1 aligns across 7 bases. Input material: PBMCs. CDR3 region: CASSSIIGGTAGVNSPLHF. The CDR3 DNA follows: TGTGCCAGCAGTTCAATTATCGGTGGGACAGCGGGGGTAAATTCACCCCTCCACTTT.